These T cell receptor beta chains were read from a single sample in a study of shared clonotypes between healthy human individuals. TCRdb's table, derived via immunoSEQ multiplex PCR, lists solely in-frame clones and lacks some. The sample includes over 1.5 million clones, 95% to 99% seen only once; the top ten take 0.45%. Sequencing input: naive CD4+ T cells sorted from blood. All receptors come from a man aged 25 to 40 in good health. CDR3s include the opening cysteine and the closing phenylalanine or tryptophan. D genes are given only for firm matches. Some rows mark clone size as missing; the rest say once, few, many or name a class of expanded clone.

>.|TRBJ2-6|TRBV2|.
CASSVGSSGANVLTF
TGTGCCAGCAGTGTGGGGAGCTCTGGGGCCAACGTCCTGACTTTC
>.|TRBJ2-6|TRBV28|.
CASIPRGGANVLTF
TGTGCCAGCATACCCCGAGGGGGGGCCAACGTCCTGACTTTC
>once|TRBJ2-7|TRBV28|.
CASSPTGASDYEQYF
TGTGCCAGCAGTCCCACGGGGGCTTCAGACTACGAGCAGTACTTC
>.|TRBJ2-1|TRBV10-1|TRBD2
CASSEAGIGSYNEQFF
TGCGCCAGCAGTGAAGCGGGAATCGGCTCCTACAATGAGCAGTTCTTC
>.|TRBJ1-5|TRBV28|.
CASSFLGSRHQPQHF
TGTGCCAGCAGTTTTCTCGGCAGCCGGCATCAGCCCCAGCATTTT
>.|TRBJ1-2|TRBV9|.
CASSPQGGGYTF
TGTGCCAGCAGCCCCCAGGGTGGTGGCTACACCTTC
>.|TRBJ2-7|TRBV23-1|.
CASSQSTPAGQYEQYF
TGCGCCAGCAGTCAATCGACCCCCGCGGGACAGTACGAGCAGTACTTC
>.|TRBJ2-2|TRBV7-3|.
CASRDTNHQGGELFF
TGTGCCAGCAGAGACACGAACCATCAGGGCGGGGAGCTGTTTTTT
>.|TRBJ2-7|TRBV9|.
CASSPRTVSYEQYF
TGTGCCAGCAGCCCCAGGACAGTATCCTACGAGCAGTACTTC
>.|TRBJ1-3|TRBV28|.
CASSLYGIRNTIYF
TGTGCCAGCAGCCTCTATGGGATCCGGAACACCATATATTTT
>once|TRBJ2-6|TRBV18|.
CASSPDRPNGANVLTF
TGTGCCAGCTCACCGGACCGTCCCAACGGGGCCAACGTCCTGACTTTC
>.|TRBJ1-4|TRBV5-1|TRBD1
CASSLTGGGQEEKLFF
TGCGCCAGCAGCTTGACAGGGGGCGGACAGGAGGAAAAACTGTTTTTT
>.|TRBJ2-5|TRBV7-2|.
CASSSGPQETQYF
TGTGCCAGCAGCAGCGGACCACAAGAGACCCAGTACTTC
>.|TRBJ1-2|TRBV29-1|.
CTMDGYTF
TGCACCATGGACGGCTACACCTTC
>.|TRBJ1-3|TRBV18|.
CASSRSTGDTIYF
TGTGCCAGCTCCCGGTCCACCGGGGACACCATATATTTT
>.|TRBJ2-7|TRBV2|.
CASSETGTYEQYF
TGTGCCAGCAGTGAAACAGGAACCTACGAGCAGTACTTC
>.|TRBJ1-4|TRBV28|.
CASSFVQRYNEKLFF
TGTGCCAGCAGTTTTGTTCAGCGATATAATGAAAAACTGTTTTTT
>once|TRBJ1-4|TRBV5-6|.
CASSLTQVGNEKLFF
TGTGCCAGCAGCTTGACGCAGGTCGGTAATGAAAAACTGTTTTTT
>.|TRBJ1-1|TRBV18|.
CASSPLPQGKMNTEAFF
TGTGCCAGCTCACCATTACCGCAGGGGAAGATGAACACTGAAGCTTTCTTT
>.|TRBJ2-7|TRBV10-3|TRBD2
CAISEGLAGYEQYF
TGTGCCATCAGTGAAGGACTAGCGGGCTACGAGCAGTACTTC
>.|TRBJ2-1|TRBV2|TRBD2
CANLVGIFGTSANNEQFF
TGTGCCAACCTGGTAGGGATCTTCGGGACTAGCGCCAACAATGAGCAGTTCTTC
>once|TRBJ1-5|TRBV30|.
CAWSRENQPQHF
TGTGCCTGGAGTAGAGAAAATCAGCCCCAGCATTTT
>.|TRBJ2-7|TRBV5-1|TRBD1
CASSDGQVGEQYF
TGCGCCAGCAGCGACGGACAGGTGGGGGAGCAGTACTTC
>.|TRBJ1-4|TRBV18|TRBD1
CASSKTGKNEKLFF
TGTGCCAGCTCAAAGACAGGGAAAAATGAAAAACTGTTTTTT
>once|TRBJ2-1|TRBV5-4|TRBD2
CATKQGGRAYNEQFF
TGTGCCACCAAACAAGGCGGGAGGGCCTACAATGAGCAGTTCTTC
>.|TRBJ1-1|TRBV7-9|.
CASSYPISTEAFF
TGTGCCAGCAGCTACCCAATTAGCACTGAAGCTTTCTTT
>once|TRBJ2-7|TRBV23-1|TRBD1
CARSGDRGYEQYF
TGCGCCAGGAGCGGGGACAGGGGCTACGAGCAGTACTTC
>.|TRBJ2-5|TRBV5-1|TRBD1
CASSQTGAVQETQYF
TGCGCCAGCAGCCAGACAGGGGCCGTCCAAGAGACCCAGTACTTC
>.|TRBJ2-5|TRBV7-2|TRBD1
CASSLVTGQGKTQYF
TGTGCCAGCAGCTTAGTCACAGGACAGGGGAAGACCCAGTACTTC
>.|TRBJ2-7|TRBV2|.
CASSRRIAEQYF
TGTGCCAGCAGTCGAAGGATAGCCGAGCAGTACTTC
>.|TRBJ1-1|TRBV7-8|.
CASSLLSRDTEAFF
TGTGCCAGCAGCTTACTTTCGAGGGACACTGAAGCTTTCTTT
>.|TRBJ1-1|TRBV7-2|.
CASSLALGNRRTEAFF
TGTGCCAGCAGCTTAGCGCTAGGGAACAGACGAACTGAAGCTTTCTTT
>.|TRBJ1-5|TRBV28|.
CASKVPGGQPQHF
TGTGCCAGCAAAGTGCCGGGGGGTCAGCCCCAGCATTTT
>.|TRBJ2-2|TRBV2|TRBD1
CASRGDRPTGELFF
TGTGCCAGCAGGGGGGACAGACCTACCGGGGAGCTGTTTTTT
>.|TRBJ2-3|TRBV5-4|.
CASSLALDPRDTQYF
TGTGCCAGCAGCTTGGCTCTTGATCCGAGAGATACGCAGTATTTT
>.|TRBJ2-1|TRBV7-8|TRBD2
CASSFPRLAREAPFF
TGTGCCAGCAGCTTCCCCCGACTAGCGCGGGAGGCTCCGTTCTTC
>.|TRBJ1-4|TRBV28|TRBD1
CASSLVPGQGAYNEKLFF
TGTGCCAGCAGTTTAGTGCCGGGACAGGGGGCCTACAATGAAAAACTGTTTTTT
>.|TRBJ2-2|TRBV15|.
CATSRDSGELFF
TGTGCCACCAGCAGAGATTCTGGGGAGCTGTTTTTT
>once|TRBJ2-7|TRBV5-6|TRBD1
CASSQRDRDTNEQYF
TGTGCCAGCAGCCAACGGGACAGGGATACGAACGAGCAGTACTTC
>.|TRBJ2-1|TRBV5-5|.
CASSFLTGLGDEQFF
TGTGCCAGCAGCTTTCTTACGGGGCTGGGTGATGAGCAGTTCTTC
>.|TRBJ2-1|TRBV5-1|.
CASSLPDSSEQFF
TGCGCCAGCAGCTTGCCAGACTCAAGTGAGCAGTTCTTC
>.|TRBJ1-2|TRBV14|.
CASSHSPGFYGYTF
TGTGCCAGCAGCCACTCTCCGGGGTTCTATGGCTACACCTTC
>.|TRBJ2-5|TRBV28|TRBD2
CASSFSPSLAGGPQETQYF
TGTGCCAGCAGTTTCTCCCCGTCACTAGCGGGAGGGCCCCAAGAGACCCAGTACTTC
>.|TRBJ2-4|TRBV6-5|.
CASSYSRSVSKNIQYF
TGTGCCAGCAGTTACTCGAGGAGCGTTTCCAAAAACATTCAGTACTTC
>.|TRBJ2-5|TRBV28|.
CASSSPGPETQYF
TGTGCCAGCAGCTCCCCAGGGCCAGAGACCCAGTACTTC
>.|TRBJ1-4|TRBV5-1|.
CASSLTGPTNEKLFF
TGCGCCAGCAGCTTGACGGGGCCAACTAATGAAAAACTGTTTTTT
>.|TRBJ1-4|TRBV29-1|.
CSAGLGARATNEKLFF
TGCAGCGCTGGGCTAGGGGCCAGGGCGACTAATGAAAAACTGTTTTTT
>.|TRBJ1-1|TRBV29-1|.
CSVAPRPTEAFF
TGCAGCGTTGCCCCAAGACCCACTGAAGCTTTCTTT
>.|TRBJ1-5|TRBV18|TRBD1
CASSPMDRALNQPQHF
TGTGCCAGCTCACCAATGGACAGGGCGCTCAATCAGCCCCAGCATTTT
>.|TRBJ1-1|TRBV5-4|.
CASSFANKAFF
TGTGCCAGCAGCTTTGCAAACAAAGCTTTCTTT
>.|TRBJ2-1|TRBV9|.
CASSPSWGSYNEQFF
TGTGCCAGCTCCCCGTCCTGGGGGTCCTACAATGAGCAGTTCTTC
>.|TRBJ1-5|TRBV28|TRBD1
CASRPGQAEPQHF
TGTGCCAGCAGACCGGGACAGGCAGAGCCCCAGCATTTT